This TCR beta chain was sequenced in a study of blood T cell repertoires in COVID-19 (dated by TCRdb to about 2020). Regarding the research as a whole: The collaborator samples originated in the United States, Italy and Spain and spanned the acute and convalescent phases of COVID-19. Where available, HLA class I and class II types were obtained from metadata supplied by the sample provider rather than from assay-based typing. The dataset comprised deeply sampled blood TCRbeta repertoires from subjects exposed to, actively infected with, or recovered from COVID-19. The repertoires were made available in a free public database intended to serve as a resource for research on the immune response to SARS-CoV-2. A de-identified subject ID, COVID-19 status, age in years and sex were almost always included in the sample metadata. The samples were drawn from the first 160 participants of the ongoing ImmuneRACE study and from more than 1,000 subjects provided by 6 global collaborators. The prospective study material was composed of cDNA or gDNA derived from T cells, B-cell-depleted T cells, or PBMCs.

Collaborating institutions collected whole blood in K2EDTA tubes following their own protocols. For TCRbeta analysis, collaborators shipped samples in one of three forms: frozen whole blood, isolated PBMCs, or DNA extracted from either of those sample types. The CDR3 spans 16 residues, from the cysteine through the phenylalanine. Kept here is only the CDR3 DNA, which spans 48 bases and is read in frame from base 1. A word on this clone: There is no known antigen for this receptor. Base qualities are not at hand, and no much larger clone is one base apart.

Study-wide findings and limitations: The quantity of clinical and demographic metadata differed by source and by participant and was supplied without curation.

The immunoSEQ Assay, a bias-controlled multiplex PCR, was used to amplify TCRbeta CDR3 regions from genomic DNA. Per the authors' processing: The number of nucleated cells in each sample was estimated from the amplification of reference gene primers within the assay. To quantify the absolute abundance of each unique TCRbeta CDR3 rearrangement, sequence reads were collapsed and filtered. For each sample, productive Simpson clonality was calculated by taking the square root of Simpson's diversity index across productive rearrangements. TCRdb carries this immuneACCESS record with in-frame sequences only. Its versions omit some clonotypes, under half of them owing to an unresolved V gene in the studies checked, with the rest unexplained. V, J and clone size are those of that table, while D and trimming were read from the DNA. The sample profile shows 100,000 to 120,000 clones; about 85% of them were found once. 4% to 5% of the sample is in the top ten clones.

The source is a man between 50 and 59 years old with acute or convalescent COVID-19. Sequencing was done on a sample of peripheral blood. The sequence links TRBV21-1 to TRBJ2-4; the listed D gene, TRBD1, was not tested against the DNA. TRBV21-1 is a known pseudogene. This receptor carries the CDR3 CASSRLLSQAKNIQYF. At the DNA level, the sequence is TGTGCCAGCAGCAGGCTTTTGTCCCAAGCCAAAAACATTCAGTACTTC.